This T cell receptor beta chain emerged from a study of blood T cell repertoires in COVID-19. Study at large: Acute and convalescent COVID-19 samples came from the United States, Italy and Spain.

Original processing methods: The authors estimated nucleated cell counts from reference gene primer amplification. Clones were read by immunoSEQ multiplex PCR, and TCRdb kept only the in-frame ones, dropping some. The V and J calls and clone size are taken from that table; D and trimming were inferred from the DNA. The sample lists 200,000 to 250,000 clones, about 84% occurring once. In germline, CDR1 is LGHNA, CDR2 YNFKEQ. Germline trimming cut 5 bases from V and 8 bases from J; bases unmatched to any gene: 15. The CDR3 covers 16 residues. The sequenced sample was peripheral blood. This chain uses TRBV4-2 with TRBJ1-2; 9 nucleotides match TRBD1. This TCR derives from a human donor in a cohort sampled during active COVID-19. CDR3: CASSETGTGPLGGYTF. CDR3 DNA sequence: TGTGCCAGCAGCGAGACTGGGACAGGGCCCCTCGGAGGCTACACCTTC.